The clone carrying this TCR beta chain was picked up a small number of times. CDR1 is SGHRS and CDR2 is YFSETQ in the germline V gene. Between the trimmed V and J ends, which lost 3 bases and 3 bases, there was a span of 9 bases. The CDR3 covers 13 residues. Repertoires were generated with immunoSEQ multiplex PCR, while TCRdb's copy carries only in-frame clones and drops some. The sample includes about 79,000 clones, 91% of them seen just once. These data originate in a study of technical replicates of blood from four donors. This receptor was obtained from a human donor in good health. Some clones in this sample may be carry-over from other donors' samples. V usage is TRBV5-1 and J usage is TRBJ2-5; tentatively, D is TRBD2 (5 bases). Sample: T cells isolated from PBMCs. CDR3: CASSSLEKETQYF. The CDR3 DNA reads as TGCGCCAGCAGCTCACTAGAGAAAGAGACCCAGTACTTC.